Listed below are T cell receptor beta chains from one sample, sequenced in a study of blood T cell repertoires in COVID-19. Some clones are missing from TCRdb's copy, which holds only in-frame ones; the method was immunoSEQ multiplex PCR. The sample includes some 50,000 clones, around 88% of them seen just once. The sequencing sample was made of peripheral blood. These receptor sequences come from a woman between 55 and 75 years old with acute or convalescent COVID-19. Both conserved end residues are part of each CDR3. Each record gives: D gene, clone size, V gene, J gene, CDR3 DNA, CDR3 protein. A D gene is named only where the DNA matches it firmly. Size values are once, few and many counts, or a class for expanded clones, and some rows have none.

D gene: TRBD1
clone size: -
V gene: TRBV2
J gene: TRBJ1-2
CDR3 DNA: TGTGCCAGCAGCCTTCGACAGGGTGGGGGCTACACCTTC
CDR3 protein: CASSLRQGGGYTF

D gene: -
clone size: -
V gene: TRBV14
J gene: TRBJ1-2
CDR3 DNA: TGTGCCAGCAGCCAAGAACCAGGGCGTCGCGGCTACACCTTC
CDR3 protein: CASSQEPGRRGYTF

D gene: -
clone size: medium-sized
V gene: TRBV6-5
J gene: TRBJ1-2
CDR3 DNA: TGTGCCAGCAGTTACTCGATGAGCGTCTGGGGGGGTGGCTACACCTTC
CDR3 protein: CASSYSMSVWGGGYTF

D gene: -
clone size: -
V gene: TRBV6-2/TRBV6-3
J gene: TRBJ1-2
CDR3 DNA: TGTGCCAGCAGTTACGGGCCAAGGATTGATTACACCTTC
CDR3 protein: CASSYGPRIDYTF

D gene: -
clone size: once
V gene: TRBV6-1
J gene: TRBJ2-1
CDR3 DNA: TGTGCCAGCAGTGAAGCGCAGGCAGGGGTTAATGAGCAGTTCTTC
CDR3 protein: CASSEAQAGVNEQFF

D gene: TRBD2
clone size: -
V gene: TRBV4-2
J gene: TRBJ2-1
CDR3 DNA: TGTGCCAGCAGCCAAGAGCGAGCGGGAGGGCTTAATGAGCAGTTCTTC
CDR3 protein: CASSQERAGGLNEQFF

D gene: -
clone size: -
V gene: TRBV30
J gene: TRBJ1-4
CDR3 DNA: TGTGCCTGGAGTGCGAGGGTTCGGGAAAAACTGTTTTTT
CDR3 protein: CAWSARVREKLFF

D gene: TRBD2
clone size: once
V gene: TRBV2
J gene: TRBJ2-7
CDR3 DNA: TGTGCCAGCAGTGTGGAGGGAGGGACCTACGAGCAGTACTTC
CDR3 protein: CASSVEGGTYEQYF

D gene: -
clone size: -
V gene: TRBV3-1/TRBV3-2
J gene: TRBJ2-2
CDR3 DNA: TGTGCCAGCAGCCAAGGTGCAGGGACGAACACCGGGGAGCTGTTTTTT
CDR3 protein: CASSQGAGTNTGELFF

D gene: -
clone size: -
V gene: TRBV21-1
J gene: TRBJ2-5
CDR3 DNA: TGTGCCAGCAGCAAAAGAACTAGCGGGAGTAGGCCGCAAGAGACCCAGTACTTC
CDR3 protein: CASSKRTSGSRPQETQYF

D gene: TRBD2
clone size: -
V gene: TRBV5-1
J gene: TRBJ2-7
CDR3 DNA: TGCGCCAGCAGCTCATTGCTGGGGGGGGAACCCTACGAGCAGTACTTC
CDR3 protein: CASSSLLGGEPYEQYF

D gene: -
clone size: -
V gene: TRBV19
J gene: TRBJ2-2
CDR3 DNA: TGTGCCAGTAGTATCCGACACGCGAACACCGGGGAGCTGTTTTTT
CDR3 protein: CASSIRHANTGELFF

D gene: TRBD2
clone size: -
V gene: TRBV18
J gene: TRBJ2-2
CDR3 DNA: TGTGCCAGCTCAGGAGCTAGCGGGGGCCCTCACACCGGGGAGCTGTTTTTT
CDR3 protein: CASSGASGGPHTGELFF

D gene: -
clone size: -
V gene: TRBV5-1
J gene: TRBJ2-1
CDR3 DNA: TGCGCCAGCAGCTTCCAAGGGGTTAATGAGCAGTTCTTC
CDR3 protein: CASSFQGVNEQFF

D gene: TRBD1
clone size: -
V gene: TRBV5-4
J gene: TRBJ2-3
CDR3 DNA: TGTGCCAGCAGCTCCAACAGGGGGCAAGCAGATACGCAGTATTTT
CDR3 protein: CASSSNRGQADTQYF

D gene: -
clone size: -
V gene: TRBV3-1/TRBV3-2
J gene: TRBJ2-4
CDR3 DNA: TGTGCCAGCAGCCAAAGCGTGAGCATTCAGTACTTC
CDR3 protein: CASSQSVSIQYF

D gene: TRBD2
clone size: once
V gene: TRBV4-1
J gene: TRBJ2-5
CDR3 DNA: TGCGCCAGCAGCCAGCCGGGACTAGCGGAAGAGACCCAGTACTTC
CDR3 protein: CASSQPGLAEETQYF

D gene: TRBD2
clone size: -
V gene: TRBV19
J gene: TRBJ2-1
CDR3 DNA: TGTGCCAGTAGTATTTCTTTTCGGACTAGCGGCTACAATGAGCAGTTCTTC
CDR3 protein: CASSISFRTSGYNEQFF

D gene: TRBD1
clone size: -
V gene: TRBV6-4
J gene: TRBJ1-2
CDR3 DNA: TGTGCCAGCAGTGCCGGGACAGGGGGCGCAGGGAACTATGGCTACACCTTC
CDR3 protein: CASSAGTGGAGNYGYTF

D gene: TRBD1
clone size: -
V gene: TRBV19
J gene: TRBJ1-2
CDR3 DNA: TGTGCCAGCCACCGGGACAGGGGGTACGGCTACACCTTC
CDR3 protein: CASHRDRGYGYTF

D gene: -
clone size: -
V gene: TRBV5-5
J gene: TRBJ1-5
CDR3 DNA: TGTGCCAGCAGCTTCCAGGGCCACTCCAATCAGCCCCAGCATTTT
CDR3 protein: CASSFQGHSNQPQHF

D gene: -
clone size: -
V gene: TRBV29-1
J gene: TRBJ1-1
CDR3 DNA: TGCAGCGTCGTCAACATGAACACTGAAGCTTTCTTT
CDR3 protein: CSVVNMNTEAFF

D gene: -
clone size: -
V gene: TRBV3-1/TRBV3-2
J gene: TRBJ2-4
CDR3 DNA: TGTGCCAGCAGCCAAGGGGCAGGGGAAAACATTCAGTACTTC
CDR3 protein: CASSQGAGENIQYF

D gene: TRBD1
clone size: -
V gene: TRBV19
J gene: TRBJ2-2
CDR3 DNA: TGTGCCAGTAGTAGAGGTCAGGGGGCGACCGGGGAGCTGTTTTTT
CDR3 protein: CASSRGQGATGELFF

D gene: -
clone size: -
V gene: TRBV5-1
J gene: TRBJ2-7
CDR3 DNA: TGCGCCAGCAGCGGTATGGGGACTTCCTACGAGCAGTACTTC
CDR3 protein: CASSGMGTSYEQYF

D gene: TRBD1
clone size: -
V gene: TRBV18
J gene: TRBJ2-1
CDR3 DNA: TGTGCCAGCTCACAGAACAGGGGGGAACCCAATGAGCAGTTCTTC
CDR3 protein: CASSQNRGEPNEQFF

D gene: -
clone size: -
V gene: TRBV5-5
J gene: TRBJ2-7
CDR3 DNA: TGTGCCAGCAGCTTAATGGGCCAACCTCCCCCCTACGAGCAGTACTTC
CDR3 protein: CASSLMGQPPPYEQYF

D gene: TRBD1
clone size: few
V gene: TRBV15
J gene: TRBJ2-3
CDR3 DNA: TGTGCCACCAGCAGAGGGGACAGGAATACGCAGTATTTT
CDR3 protein: CATSRGDRNTQYF

D gene: -
clone size: once
V gene: TRBV5-1
J gene: TRBJ1-1
CDR3 DNA: TGCGCCAGCAGCTTGTTGTCAGGGGAGACCCCTGAAGCTTTCTTT
CDR3 protein: CASSLLSGETPEAFF

D gene: TRBD2
clone size: -
V gene: TRBV5-4
J gene: TRBJ2-2
CDR3 DNA: TGTGCCAGCAGCTCCTCGGGAGGGGGGCGAAGGACCGGGGAGCTGTTTTTT
CDR3 protein: CASSSSGGGRRTGELFF

D gene: -
clone size: -
V gene: TRBV7-2
J gene: TRBJ2-1
CDR3 DNA: TGTGCCAGCAGCTTAGGGGGGCTCAATGAGCAGTTCTTC
CDR3 protein: CASSLGGLNEQFF

D gene: TRBD1
clone size: -
V gene: TRBV5-1
J gene: TRBJ1-1
CDR3 DNA: TGCGCCAGCAGCCTGACAGGGATAGACACTGAAGCTTTCTTT
CDR3 protein: CASSLTGIDTEAFF

D gene: TRBD1
clone size: -
V gene: TRBV27
J gene: TRBJ1-1
CDR3 DNA: TGTGCCAGCAGTTTACAGGGGGAGACTGAAGCTTTCTTT
CDR3 protein: CASSLQGETEAFF

D gene: -
clone size: -
V gene: TRBV5-1
J gene: TRBJ2-7
CDR3 DNA: TGCGCCAGCAGCTTGGCCCCAGGGCACTACGAGCAGTACTTC
CDR3 protein: CASSLAPGHYEQYF

D gene: TRBD2
clone size: -
V gene: TRBV5-1
J gene: TRBJ2-1
CDR3 DNA: TGCGCCAGCGGCTTCGGAGCGGGAGTAGTGAATGAGCAGTTCTTC
CDR3 protein: CASGFGAGVVNEQFF

D gene: TRBD1
clone size: -
V gene: TRBV5-1
J gene: TRBJ2-4
CDR3 DNA: TGCGCCAGCAGCCAAGTAAAACAGGGGGCAGCCAAAAACATTCAGTACTTC
CDR3 protein: CASSQVKQGAAKNIQYF

D gene: TRBD2
clone size: -
V gene: TRBV9
J gene: TRBJ2-5
CDR3 DNA: TGTGCCAGCAGCGCCTTCGCGGGAGGGGGGGAGACCCAGTACTTC
CDR3 protein: CASSAFAGGGETQYF

D gene: TRBD2
clone size: few
V gene: TRBV19
J gene: TRBJ2-7
CDR3 DNA: TGTGCCAGTAGTATTACCGCCGGACTAGCGGGAGGGCTCTACGAGCAGTACTTC
CDR3 protein: CASSITAGLAGGLYEQYF

D gene: TRBD1
clone size: -
V gene: TRBV13
J gene: TRBJ1-6
CDR3 DNA: TGTGCCAGCAGACTCTCCAGACAGGGGGCGTACGGGTCACCCCTCCACTTT
CDR3 protein: CASRLSRQGAYGSPLHF

D gene: -
clone size: few
V gene: TRBV5-1
J gene: TRBJ1-4
CDR3 DNA: TGCGCCAGCAGCTTGGGCAGGTCTAATGAAAAACTGTTTTTT
CDR3 protein: CASSLGRSNEKLFF

D gene: -
clone size: -
V gene: TRBV15
J gene: TRBJ2-3
CDR3 DNA: TGTGCCACCAGCAGAGATAAGCCGCGCACAGATACGCAGTATTTT
CDR3 protein: CATSRDKPRTDTQYF

D gene: TRBD2
clone size: -
V gene: TRBV7-2
J gene: TRBJ2-5
CDR3 DNA: TGTGCCAGCAGCTTAATGCGGGGGGCTCAAGAGACCCAGTACTTC
CDR3 protein: CASSLMRGAQETQYF

D gene: TRBD1
clone size: once
V gene: TRBV12-3/TRBV12-4
J gene: TRBJ1-5
CDR3 DNA: TGTGCCAGCAGTCTCGGACAGGGGCCCCAGCATTTT
CDR3 protein: CASSLGQGPQHF

D gene: TRBD1
clone size: -
V gene: TRBV19
J gene: TRBJ1-5
CDR3 DNA: TGTGCCAGTAGCACGGACAGGTTGTTAAATCAGCCCCAGCATTTT
CDR3 protein: CASSTDRLLNQPQHF